This T cell receptor beta chain came from a study of a mutant IDH1 vaccine in newly diagnosed glioma. Study-level findings and limits: Pseudoprogression appeared unlinked to shifts in leading peripheral T cell clonotypes. Vaccination induced immune responses in around 93% of patients.

Time point noted: week 35, safety follow-up. Mutant IDH1 20-mer peptide, at 300 ug, made up each vaccine dose, with topical imiquimod. Points on this clone: As yet, its antigen is unknown.

Data came from immunoSEQ multiplex PCR; TCRdb stores just in-frame clones and leaves some out. The table shows more than 25,000 clones, with roughly 79% occurring only once. The sequences come from PBMCs, collected from a glioma patient whose treatment included an IDH1 peptide vaccine. The receptor's source is a woman aged 25 to 45 with glioma. Some clones in this sample may be carry-over from other donors' samples.

The DNA of the CDR3 is TGTGCCAGCAGTTCTCGGCGGGAGGCAGATACGCAGTATTTT. As protein: CASSSRREADTQYF. The chain employs TRBV7-9 and TRBJ2-3, with TRBD2 matching over 8 bases. Germline V CDR1 and CDR2: SEHNR, FQNEAQ (reference sequence). The junction had 6 bases not matched to a gene; V was cut back by 6 bases and J by 4 bases. The length of the CDR3 is 14 residues.